This TCR beta chain comes out of a study of cytomegalovirus exposure and HLA in healthy donors. In the study overall: From some 180 million T cells, an earlier analysis saw roughly 100 million unique TCR beta sequences.

The CDR3 has 18 residues. Germline V gene sequence: CDR1 LNHDA, CDR2 SQIVND (reference sequence). V was trimmed by 7 bases and J by 1 base, leaving 23 bases between them. As concerns this clone: What it recognizes is unknown.

Overall study results and limits: An assumption of roughly uniform sequencing depth across donors underlay the presence/absence analyses. The authors confirmed in vitro that a few CMV-associated chains were specific for CMV antigens.

Primers for the PCR totalled 60 Vbeta and 13 Jbeta. Data came from immunoSEQ multiplex PCR; TCRdb stores just in-frame clones and leaves some out. The sample includes 90,000 to 150,000 clones, less than 80% of them seen just once. This TCR was sampled from a woman between 45 and 60 years old in good health and CMV-seropositive. The V and J genes are TRBV19 and TRBJ1-5; D is uncertain. Sequenced sample: PBMCs. CDR3 amino acids: CASTKRRPDTGSNQPQHF. CDR3 nucleotide sequence: TGTGCCAGTACCAAAAGGAGGCCAGATACGGGGAGCAATCAGCCCCAGCATTTT.